What follows are 8 T cell receptor beta chains derived from one specimen sequenced in a study of CD8 T cells in Susac syndrome. An input of roughly 0.5 to 1 ug of RNA was subjected to reverse transcription using random hexamers. A single record per CDR3 protein comes from TCRdb applying MiXCR to the immunoSEQ multiplex PCR reads. This sample carries more than 150,000 distinct CDR3 sequences, over 85% of them seen once, and the ten largest clones take around 0.21%. Sequenced sample: CD8+ T cells from PBMCs. These receptors were taken from a human donor with multiple sclerosis.

In this sample, this clonotype turned up a few times. The rearrangement uses TRBV12-3 or TRBV12-4 and TRBJ2-1; TRBD2 might be the D (6 bases). V was pared by 7 bases and J by 7 bases, with 8 bases between. This CDR3 is built from 11 residues. The CDR3 protein is CASIGGNEQFF. The CDR3 DNA reads TGTGCCAGCATTGGGGGGAATGAGCAGTTCTTC.

This chain uses TRBV7-2 with TRBJ1-1; a weak D match, TRBD1 (5 bases). The CDR3 length is 14 residues. The germline gives CDR1 SGHTA, CDR2 FQGNSA. V was clipped by 4 bases and J by 5 bases, with 14 bases between them. For the CDR3, the DNA is TGTGCCAGCAGCTCCCCTCAGGGTGGGACTGAAGCTTTCTTT. This translates into CASSSPQGGTEAFF.

This chain links TRBV7-9 with TRBJ2-1; a possible D gene is TRBD1 (5 bases). V lost 5 bases and J lost 3, with 17 bases in between. CDR3 length: 16 amino acids. CDR1 is SEHNR and CDR2 is FQNEAQ in the germline V gene (reference sequence). The CDR3 here is CASSQGSSPVYNEQFF. DNA of the CDR3: TGTGCCAGCAGCCAGGGTAGCTCCCCGGTCTACAATGAGCAGTTCTTC.

This clonotype was counted once. The chain recombines TRBV2 with TRBJ2-1; D is ambiguous. Germline CDR1 and CDR2: SNHLY and FYNNEI. With 3 bases removed from V and 7 bases from J, the gap between germline ends came to 13 bases. This CDR3 is built from 14 residues. This CDR3 is CASSDPLLRNEQFF. DNA for the CDR3: TGTGCCAGCAGTGATCCCCTCTTGCGGAATGAGCAGTTCTTC. The variable domain in full, completed from reference TRBV2 and TRBJ2-1, reads EPEVTQTPSHQVTQMGQEVILRCVPISNHLYFYWYRQILGQKVEFLVSFYNNEISEKSEIFDDQFSVERPDGSNFTLKIRSTKLEDSAMYFCASSDPLLRNEQFFGPGTRLTVL.

The chain recombines TRBV27 with TRBJ1-2; 10 nucleotides line up with TRBD1. CDR3 length: 14 residues. CDR1 and CDR2 from the germline V gene are MNHEY and SMNVEV (reference sequence). With 5 bases clipped from V and 8 bases from J, the junction kept 8 bases outside the gene matches. The CDR3 region has the DNA TGTGCCAGCAGTCCGAGACAGGGGGCGGAGGGCTACACCTTC. It specifies CASSPRQGAEGYTF.

This chain joins TRBV29-1 and TRBJ2-3, with TRBD1 matching 9 bases. Per the germline V gene, CDR1 is SQVTM and CDR2 is ANQGSEA. Trimming removed 6 bases from V and 0 bases from J; junction bases left unmatched: 7. This CDR3 has 15 residues. The CDR3 region is CSVLSGTGSTDTQYF. In DNA, the CDR3 is TGCAGCGTCCTTTCCGGGACAGGGAGCACAGATACGCAGTATTTT.

J is TRBJ2-7 and V is TRBV29-1; 8 bases fit TRBD1. This CDR3 is built from 15 residues. The germline V gene encodes CDR1 SQVTM and CDR2 ANQGSEA. The trim removed 0 bases at V and 1 base at J, leaving 5 bases unmatched. CDR3 bases: TGCAGCGTTGAAGATCGGACAGGGTTTTCCTACGAGCAGTACTTC. Its translation: CSVEDRTGFSYEQYF.

The J gene is TRBJ2-7, the V gene TRBV11-2; D is ambiguous. V lost 0 bases and J 3 bases, leaving 9 bases between the germline ends. The CDR3 covers 14 residues. CDR1 and CDR2 from the germline V gene are SGHAT and FQNNGV. The CDR3 sequence is CASSLDPDGYEQYF. CDR3 DNA sequence: TGTGCCAGCAGCTTAGACCCGGACGGCTACGAGCAGTACTTC. Full variable domain (outside the CDR3, taken from reference TRBV11-2 and TRBJ2-7): EAGVAQSPRYKIIEKRQSVAFWCNPISGHATLYWYQQILGQGPKLLIQFQNNGVVDDSQLPKDRFSAERLKGVDSTLKIQPAKLEDSAVYLCASSLDPDGYEQYFGPGTRLTVT.